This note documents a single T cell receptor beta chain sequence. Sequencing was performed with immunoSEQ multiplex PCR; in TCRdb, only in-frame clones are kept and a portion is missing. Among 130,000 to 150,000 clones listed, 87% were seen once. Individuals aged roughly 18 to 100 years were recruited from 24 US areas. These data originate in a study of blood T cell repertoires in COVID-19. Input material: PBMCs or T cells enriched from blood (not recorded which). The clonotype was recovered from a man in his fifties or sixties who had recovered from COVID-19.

This chain's CDR3 is CASTTGRGLHF. Here the CDR3 DNA reads TGTGCCAGCACCACGGGGCGGGGCCTCCACTTT. The chain combines TRBV6-5 with TRBJ1-6; TRBD1 is a possible D gene (5 bases). Germline V gene lookup returns CDR1 MNHEY and CDR2 SVGAGI. Trimming removed 7 bases from V and 15 bases from J, with 13 bases in between. This CDR3 has 11 residues.